The 22 T cell receptor beta chains in this list originate from one sample, sequenced in a study of cytomegalovirus exposure and HLA in healthy donors. PCR involved 60 Vbeta and 13 Jbeta primers. Here immunoSEQ multiplex PCR was the method, and the copy in TCRdb shows in-frame clones only, minus some. The table has fewer than 250,000 clones, around 73% seen once; the top ten hold approximately 2%. The sample was PBMCs. The receptors here all came from a woman in her twenties or thirties in good health and CMV-seropositive.

Note on this clone: A junction boundary mismatches the germline segment, possibly from a read error. The chain links TRBV29-1 to TRBJ1-3, with D unresolved. This CDR3 comprises 12 residues. Germline assignment: CDR1 SQVTM and CDR2 ANQGSEA. CDR3 protein: CSIDAGGNTIYF. The CDR3, as DNA: TGCAGCATTGATGCAGGAGGAAACACCATATATTTT.

V usage is TRBV29-1 and J usage is TRBJ1-1; weak D call: TRBD1 (5 bases). Germline CDR1 SQVTM, CDR2 ANQGSEA. V shed 5 bases and J shed 3 bases, with 10 bases lying between them. CDR3 size: 12 residues. CDR3 sequence: CSVSQGDTEAFF. CDR3 bases: TGCAGCGTTAGTCAAGGGGACACTGAAGCTTTCTTT.

This chain joins TRBV6-1 and TRBJ2-7; possible D gene TRBD2, 7 bases. The CDR3 has 12 residues. Trimming left V 8 bases short and J 3 bases short, with 11 bases between. Germline V gene sequence: CDR1 MNHNS, CDR2 SASEGT. Here the CDR3 reads CASEGGVYEQYF. CDR3 sequence (DNA): TGTGCCAGCGAGGGGGGGGTCTACGAGCAGTACTTC.

This chain connects TRBV7-2 to TRBJ2-1, with 8 bases matching TRBD2. The CDR3 runs 16 residues. V dropped 5 bases and J dropped 6; count of bases not matched to a gene: 12. Looked up from germline, CDR1 is SGHTA and CDR2 is FQGNSA. The CDR3 reads CASSGLRGGPPNEQFF. The CDR3 region has the DNA TGTGCCAGCAGCGGACTTCGCGGGGGGCCCCCCAATGAGCAGTTCTTC.

CDR3 sequence: CASSLGQGKNIQYF. In DNA form, the CDR3 reads TGTGCCAGCAGCTTAGGGCAGGGGAAAAACATTCAGTACTTC. The rearrangement joins TRBV7-8 to TRBJ2-4, with D perhaps matching TRBD1 (6 bases). The CDR3 loop spans 14 amino acids. The V and J ends lost 1 base and 4 bases respectively, with 8 bases between them. CDR1 is SGHVS and CDR2 is FQNEAQ in the germline V gene.

The chain combines TRBV7-2 with TRBJ2-3; D is possibly TRBD1 (5 bases). V lost 1 base and J 2 bases, leaving 16 bases between the germline ends. CDR1 is SGHTA, CDR2 FQGNSA, per germline. The CDR3 spans 17 residues. The DNA for the CDR3 is TGTGCCAGCAGCTTAGAACTTGGCAGGGTGGACACAGATACGCAGTATTTT. This translates into CASSLELGRVDTDTQYF.

The J gene is TRBJ1-6, the V gene TRBV9; D uncertain. The CDR3 is 14 amino acids. Germline CDR1 is SGDLS and CDR2 is YYNGEE. Trimming took off 0 bases at V and 6 bases at J, with 7 bases between the two ends. The CDR3 here is CASSVVESNSPLHF. The CDR3 DNA sequence: TGTGCCAGCAGCGTAGTTGAGAGTAATTCACCCCTCCACTTT.

The CDR3 is CASSLLYRGRVYGYTF. The CDR3 nucleotides are TGTGCCAGCAGTTTACTCTACAGGGGGCGCGTCTATGGCTACACCTTC. The gene calls are TRBV28 and TRBJ1-2; 9 positions match TRBD1. Germline CDR1 MDHEN, CDR2 SYDVKM. V gave up 2 bases and J gave up 4 bases; unmatched junction bases: 8. There are 16 residues in the CDR3.

The chain is built from TRBV30 and TRBJ2-7, with D unclear. The CDR3 covers 12 residues. Trimming pared 4 bases from V and 1 base from J, leaving 8 bases between. The germline V gene encodes CDR1 GTSNPN and CDR2 SVGIG (reference sequence). This CDR3 reads CAWNTVSYEQYF. CDR3 coding DNA: TGTGCCTGGAACACAGTATCCTACGAGCAGTACTTC.

This clone was seen a few times. The J gene is TRBJ1-5, the V gene TRBV19; the D gene is possibly TRBD1 (5 bases). Germline CDR1 LNHDA, CDR2 SQIVND (reference sequence). The length of the CDR3 is 13 residues. Trimming pared 7 bases from V and 2 bases from J, leaving 9 bases between. CDR3 coding DNA: TGTGCCAGTATGGGGGAGGGCAATCAGCCCCAGCATTTT. Protein: CASMGEGNQPQHF.

This clone was found a few times. V usage is TRBV9 and J usage is TRBJ2-1; 8 bases agree with TRBD2. Looked up from germline, CDR1 is SGDLS and CDR2 is YYNGEE. Trimming cost V 0 bases and J 9 bases; bases outside gene matches: 8. The CDR3 covers 15 residues. The CDR3: CASSVDNGRVFEQFF. For the CDR3, the DNA is TGTGCCAGCAGCGTAGATAACGGGAGGGTTTTTGAGCAGTTCTTC.

This chain connects TRBV28 to TRBJ1-6; 10 nucleotides align to TRBD1. V shed 6 bases and J 9 bases; nucleotides not matched to a gene: 11. The CDR3 has 16 residues. Germline CDR1 is MDHEN and CDR2 is SYDVKM. CDR3 in DNA: TGTGCCAGCAGAAAGGATTCCGGGACAGGGGTTTCACCCCTCCACTTT. Translation gives CASRKDSGTGVSPLHF.

The rearrangement joins TRBV18 to TRBJ1-1; D gene unclear. In germline, CDR1 is KGHSH, CDR2 LQKENI. V was shortened by 1 base and J by 4 bases, with 10 bases between the two germline ends. The CDR3 sequence is 14 residues long. This chain's CDR3 is CASSPQGVGTEAFF. The CDR3 nucleotides read TGTGCCAGCTCACCACAGGGAGTTGGCACTGAAGCTTTCTTT.

The V call is TRBV2, the J call TRBJ1-5; D gene unclear. This CDR3 is 15 amino acids long. Germline V gives CDR1 SNHLY, CDR2 FYNNEI. With 5 bases removed from V and 9 bases from J, the gap between germline ends came to 20 bases. The CDR3, as DNA: TGTGCCAGCAGTCCCGGAGGACGGGGATTTCTGCCCCAGCATTTT. This translates into CASSPGGRGFLPQHF.

This chain links TRBV10-3 with TRBJ1-2; TRBD1 matches 9 bases. Germline values: CDR1 ENHRY, CDR2 SYGVKD. The length of the CDR3 is 14 residues. J was trimmed by 4 bases and V by 6 bases; bases with no gene match: 6. The CDR3 region is CAISIQGAGYGYTF. Here the CDR3 DNA reads TGTGCCATCAGCATACAGGGGGCGGGCTATGGCTACACCTTC.

In the case of this clone: The sample carries other DNA sequences with the same CDR3. The rearrangement links TRBV18 to TRBJ2-3; D gene unclear. CDR1 and CDR2 (germline): KGHSH, LQKENI. Trimming took off 1 base at V and 3 bases at J, with 5 bases between the two ends. The CDR3 is 13 amino acids. The CDR3: CASSPLITDTQYF. CDR3 DNA sequence: TGTGCCAGCTCACCACTAATAACAGATACGCAGTATTTT.

CDR3 in amino acids: CASRRRGPGDYGYTF. In nucleotides, the CDR3 is TGTGCCAGCAGGCGAAGGGGTCCGGGGGACTATGGCTACACCTTC. This rearrangement joins TRBV6-5 to TRBJ1-2, with D possibly being TRBD1 (5 bases). Between the trimmed V and J ends, which lost 6 bases and 3 bases, there was a span of 17 bases. This CDR3 comprises 15 residues. The germline V gene has CDR1 MNHEY and CDR2 SVGAGI.

The V call is TRBV7-2, the J call TRBJ2-1; D not resolved. CDR3 length equals 15 residues. From germline, CDR1 is SGHTA and CDR2 FQGNSA. Between the trimmed V and J ends, which lost 8 bases and 2 bases, there was a span of 16 bases. The CDR3 region is CASLMAARPYNEQFF. The CDR3 coding sequence is TGTGCCAGCTTAATGGCAGCTAGACCCTACAATGAGCAGTTCTTC.

This clone has more than one count but fewer than ten. V and J are TRBV5-1 and TRBJ1-4, with 7 positions matching TRBD1. Germline CDR1 is SGHRS and CDR2 is YFSETQ. The ends lost 6 bases at V and 3 bases at J; junction bases unmatched: 5. The CDR3 spans 14 residues. This CDR3 reads CASNVQGPNEKLFF. The CDR3 bases are TGCGCCAGCAACGTACAGGGGCCTAATGAAAAACTGTTTTTT.

This chain joins TRBV7-2 and TRBJ2-1; TRBD2 matches 9 bases. Losses at the gene ends were 1 base for V and 9 bases for J; bases not matched to a gene: 7. CDR1 and CDR2 from the germline V gene are SGHTA and FQGNSA. This CDR3 has 15 amino acids. The CDR3 nucleotides read TGTGCCAGCAGCTTAGACGGGACTAGCTTTTTTGAGCAGTTCTTC. Its protein is CASSLDGTSFFEQFF.

The chain has TRBV2 and TRBJ1-4, with D possibly being TRBD1 (6 bases). The ends were cut back, 6 bases at V and 0 bases at J, with 11 bases in the middle. This CDR3 has 15 amino acids. CDR1 and CDR2 (germline): SNHLY, FYNNEI. CDR3 residues: CASRAQGPTNEKLFF. Written as DNA, the CDR3 is TGTGCCAGCAGGGCACAGGGACCAACTAATGAAAAACTGTTTTTT.

The V and J genes are TRBV11-3 and TRBJ2-2, with TRBD2 matching 7 bases. The germline V gene has CDR1 SGHNT and CDR2 YENEEA. After removal of 3 bases from V and 3 bases from J, the junction contained 13 bases not matched to a gene. CDR3 length: 18 residues. This chain's CDR3 is CASSLATWGGADTGELFF. CDR3 DNA sequence: TGTGCCAGCAGCTTGGCTACCTGGGGGGGAGCTGACACCGGGGAGCTGTTTTTT.